The clone carrying this T cell receptor beta chain was seen a few times. Its antigen is unknown. These data are taken from a study of early T cells in non-severe SARS-CoV-2 infection. Findings and caveats of the study: CD4 and private specificities were missed by VDJdb matching, which favored anti-spike CD8 responses.

The CDR3 has 15 residues. Trimming cost V 6 bases and J 2 bases; bases outside gene matches: 6. TCRdb called the 5' RACE reads again in MiXCR, with one record for every CDR3 protein. Of more than 80,000 distinct CDR3 sequences listed, over 15% are singletons. The V gene is TRBV12-3 or TRBV12-4, the J gene TRBJ1-5; 8 bases agree with TRBD1. The sequence derives from an adult who was a healthcare worker with PCR-confirmed SARS-CoV-2 infection or an uninfected control (not recorded which). Sequenced: whole blood. In nucleotides, the CDR3 is TGTGCCAGCAGCACGGACAGGGACCGCAATCAGCCCCAGCATTTT. It translates to CASSTDRDRNQPQHF.